Following are 9 T cell receptor beta chains from one sample sequenced in a study of cytomegalovirus exposure and HLA in healthy donors. PCR was performed using 60 Vbeta and 13 Jbeta primers. Repertoires were generated with immunoSEQ multiplex PCR, while TCRdb's copy carries only in-frame clones and drops some. The profile shows 170,000 or so clones, under 85% of them singletons. Sequenced: PBMCs. These receptors were obtained from a man between 18 and 35 years old in good health and CMV-seronegative.

The chain recombines TRBV15 with TRBJ2-7; maybe TRBD2 (5 bases). The CDR3 runs to 13 residues. Trimming took 3 bases from V and 3 from J, leaving 9 bases between them. Germline lookup yields CDR1 LNHNV and CDR2 YYDKDF (reference sequence). As DNA, the CDR3 is TGTGCCACCAGCAGGGAGGCATACTACGAGCAGTACTTC. This codes for CATSREAYYEQYF.

This clone occurred a few times. The genes are TRBV5-4 and TRBJ1-4; 9 bases agree with TRBD1. Germline V gene sequence: CDR1 SGHNT, CDR2 YYREEE (reference sequence). The CDR3 covers 14 residues. V trimming: 2 bases; J trimming: 8 bases; junction bases outside the gene matches: 4. The CDR3 nucleotides are TGTGCCAGCAGCTTACAGGGGGCAGTGGAAAAACTGTTTTTT. It is translated as CASSLQGAVEKLFF.

The chain employs TRBV11-3 and TRBJ1-1; D perhaps matches TRBD1 (5 bases). Germline V gene data show CDR1 as SGHNT and CDR2 as YENEEA. This CDR3 region has 16 residues. The germline V and J ends were trimmed by 1 base and 5 bases, with 17 bases remaining between them. CDR3 sequence: CASSLGSPGGYTEAFF. CDR3 coding DNA: TGTGCCAGCAGCTTAGGATCGCCCGGGGGATATACTGAAGCTTTCTTT.

The rearrangement joins TRBV28 to TRBJ2-1, with 8 bases matching TRBD1. Per the germline V gene, CDR1 is MDHEN and CDR2 is SYDVKM. This CDR3 region has 15 residues. Trimming removed 3 bases from V and 4 bases from J; junction bases left unmatched: 5. The DNA of the CDR3 is TGTGCCAGCAGTTTGGACAGGGTTGCATACAATGAGCAGTTCTTC. Translated: CASSLDRVAYNEQFF.

This clone was seen only once. The chain is built from TRBV7-9 and TRBJ1-1; D remains ambiguous. Trimming took 10 bases from V and 3 from J, leaving 6 bases between them. This CDR3 has 10 amino acids. Germline V gene sequence: CDR1 SEHNR, CDR2 FQNEAQ (reference sequence). CDR3: CAISDTEAFF. CDR3 coding DNA: TGTGCCATTAGCGACACTGAAGCTTTCTTT.

The rearrangement uses TRBV19 and TRBJ2-5, with TRBD1 as a possible D gene (6 bases). This CDR3 region has 15 residues. V lost 2 bases, J lost 4 bases, and 14 bases lay in between. The germline V gene has CDR1 LNHDA and CDR2 SQIVND (reference sequence). The CDR3 DNA reads as TGTGCCAGTAGTATATTTGGGGGCTTGGGAGAGACCCAGTACTTC. Amino acid sequence: CASSIFGGLGETQYF.

This clone turned up a few times. The chain has TRBV4-3 and TRBJ2-1; 7 bases match TRBD2. The V segment lost 0 bases and the J segment 2 bases; nucleotides outside the gene matches: 7. There are 17 residues in the CDR3. Germline V gene data show CDR1 as LGHNA and CDR2 as YSLEER. The CDR3 reads CASSQDQPSGAYNEQFF. Written as DNA, the CDR3 is TGCGCCAGCAGCCAAGACCAGCCTAGCGGAGCCTACAATGAGCAGTTCTTC.

V and J are TRBV6-1 and TRBJ2-1; 9 nucleotides agree with TRBD2. Trimming removed 5 bases from V and 8 bases from J; junction bases left unmatched: 10. The CDR3 runs to 15 residues. The V gene's germline CDR1 is MNHNS and CDR2 SASEGT. The CDR3 nucleotides are TGTGCCAGCAGTCCCCTTGCGGGGGGGCTGGATGAGCAGTTCTTC. This gives the protein CASSPLAGGLDEQFF.

The chain joins TRBV27 to TRBJ2-5; 8 bases match TRBD1. Per the germline V gene, CDR1 is MNHEY and CDR2 is SMNVEV (reference sequence). The CDR3 is 15 amino acids. Trimming took 3 bases from V and 5 from J; bases not matched to a gene: 8. The DNA for the CDR3 is TGTGCCAGCAGTTTCCAGGGGGCTGATGGGGAGACCCAGTACTTC. This translates into CASSFQGADGETQYF.